A single sample is the source of the 25 T cell receptor beta chains below, sequenced in a study of human T cells and chemical hapten exposure. TCRdb used MiXCR to reprocess the RACE reads, holding one entry per CDR3 protein. The sample yields nearly 95,000 distinct CDR3 sequences, approximately 9.9% seen once. The time point denotes: patch test 2, 6 weeks after DPC sensitization. Described treatment: therapeutic diphenylcyclopropenone sensitization with weekly scalp DPC. The material was whole blood, obtained in connection with sensitization to the hapten diphenylcyclopropenone (DPC). These receptors all come from a man aged 35 to 55 with alopecia areata. Some clones in this sample may be carry-over from other donors' samples.

This clonotype appeared a few times. This CDR3 reads CASRLQTGDTGELFF. In nucleotides, the CDR3 is TGTGCCAGCAGGCTTCAGACAGGGGACACCGGGGAGCTGTTTTTT. The V call is TRBV28, the J call TRBJ2-2; 8 bases match TRBD1. The CDR3 extends over 15 amino acids. The trim removed 6 bases at V and 3 bases at J, leaving 6 bases unmatched. CDR1 is MDHEN and CDR2 is SYDVKM in the germline V gene.

The rearrangement joins TRBV30 to TRBJ1-1; the D is unclear. The germline V gene encodes CDR1 GTSNPN and CDR2 SVGIG (reference sequence). Trimming shortened V by 2 bases and J by 3 bases, and 10 bases separated the two germline ends. This CDR3 comprises 13 residues. CDR3 region: CAWSSGGYTEAFF. DNA of the CDR3: TGTGCCTGGAGTTCGGGAGGGTACACTGAAGCTTTCTTT.

The genes are TRBV6-5 and TRBJ1-1, with 9 bases matching TRBD1. Germline V gene data show CDR1 as MNHEY and CDR2 as SVGAGI. The trim removed 4 bases at V and 1 base at J, leaving 1 base unmatched. The CDR3 has 14 residues. DNA for the CDR3: TGTGCCAGCAGTTCGGACAGGGGGAACACTGAAGCTTTCTTT. As protein: CASSSDRGNTEAFF.

This clonotype was counted a few times. V gene TRBV7-2 combines with J gene TRBJ1-2; TRBD1 agrees at 12 bases. With V trimmed by 3 bases and J by 4 bases, 12 bases remained unmatched. The CDR3 totals 18 residues. Per germline, CDR1 SGHTA and CDR2 FQGNSA. CDR3 residues: CASSFVPIGTGGGYGYTF. DNA of the CDR3: TGTGCCAGCAGCTTCGTCCCGATAGGGACAGGGGGCGGCTATGGCTACACCTTC.

The chain links TRBV12-3 or TRBV12-4 to TRBJ2-3; D is uncertain. CDR3 length equals 11 residues. Trimming removed 11 bases at V and 6 bases at J, with 12 bases between. As DNA, the CDR3 is TGTGCCGGAGCCCTCGGGGATACGCAGTATTTT. Amino acid sequence: CAGALGDTQYF.

The table lists this clonotype with a few counts. This chain joins TRBV30 and TRBJ2-7; 7 nucleotides align to TRBD1. V gave up 3 bases and J gave up 5 bases; unmatched junction bases: 4. Per the germline V gene, CDR1 is GTSNPN and CDR2 is SVGIG (reference sequence). This CDR3 is 12 amino acids long. This chain's CDR3 is CAWRTGRDEQYF. Written as DNA, the CDR3 is TGTGCCTGGAGGACAGGGCGGGACGAGCAGTACTTC.

The chain couples TRBV7-9 to TRBJ2-3; D is uncertain. Germline V CDR1 and CDR2: SEHNR, FQNEAQ (reference sequence). The CDR3 consists of 13 residues. Trimming removed 4 bases at V and 0 bases at J, with 5 bases between. The DNA for the CDR3 is TGTGCCAGCAGCTACACCAGCACAGATACGCAGTATTTT. It encodes CASSYTSTDTQYF.

The rearrangement uses TRBV20-1 and TRBJ2-6, with TRBD1 as a possible D gene (6 bases). The CDR3 is 16 residues long. The germline V gene has CDR1 DFQATT and CDR2 SNEGSKA (reference sequence). V lost 0 bases and J 3 bases, leaving 12 bases between the germline ends. The CDR3: CSARELQGYGANVLTF. As DNA, the CDR3 is TGCAGTGCTAGAGAGCTACAGGGATATGGGGCCAACGTCCTGACTTTC.

This clonotype occurred a few times. The chain has TRBV27 and TRBJ2-7, with D unclear. V was cut by 0 bases and J by 0 bases, with 6 bases left in between. Germline V gene lookup returns CDR1 MNHEY and CDR2 SMNVEV (reference sequence). The CDR3 length is 14 residues. In DNA form, the CDR3 reads TGTGCCAGCAGTTTATCGGTCAGCTCCTACGAGCAGTACGTC. It translates to CASSLSVSSYEQYV.

The J gene is TRBJ2-1, the V gene TRBV7-2, with 13 bases that match TRBD2. The ends lost 2 bases at V and 2 bases at J; junction bases unmatched: 9. Per germline, CDR1 SGHTA and CDR2 FQGNSA. CDR3 size: 19 residues. The CDR3 reads CASSLSAGTSGTTYNEQFF. The CDR3 coding sequence is TGTGCCAGCAGCTTATCTGCCGGGACTAGCGGGACTACCTACAATGAGCAGTTCTTC.

This clonotype was seen a few times. J is TRBJ2-3 and V is TRBV29-1, with TRBD2 identical over 11 bases. The germline gives CDR1 SQVTM, CDR2 ANQGSEA. This CDR3 comprises 14 residues. J lost 6 bases, V lost 3 bases, and 5 bases had no gene match. The CDR3 DNA is TGCAGCGTTGATCTCACTAGCGGGAGTGATACGCAGTATTTT. This codes for CSVDLTSGSDTQYF.

This clonotype was observed a few times. V is TRBV7-3 and J is TRBJ2-3; 8 bases map to TRBD2. CDR1 is SGHTA and CDR2 is FQGTGA in the germline V gene. The CDR3 covers 18 residues. Germline trimming cut 5 bases from V and 0 bases from J; bases unmatched to any gene: 13. This chain's CDR3 is CASSPRRVAGISTDTQYF. DNA of the CDR3: TGTGCCAGCAGCCCGCGGAGGGTAGCGGGGATTAGCACAGATACGCAGTATTTT.

The CDR3: CASSPRTGGSYNEQFF. The CDR3 coding sequence is TGTGCCAGCAGCCCCCGGACAGGGGGGTCCTACAATGAGCAGTTCTTC. This chain links TRBV9 with TRBJ2-1, with 10 bases lining up with TRBD1. The CDR3 has 16 amino acids. CDR1 is SGDLS and CDR2 is YYNGEE in the germline V gene. V trimming: 4 bases; J trimming: 1 base; junction bases outside the gene matches: 5.

This clonotype was detected ten times or more. V and J are TRBV6-6 and TRBJ2-5; a possible D gene is TRBD2 (6 bases). The CDR3 totals 13 residues. Trimming removed 9 bases at V and 5 bases at J, with 16 bases between. Per the germline V gene, CDR1 is MNHNY and CDR2 is SVGAGI (reference sequence). CDR3 bases: TGTGCCAGTTCTAGCGACCCAAGGGAGACCCAGTACTTC. Residues: CASSSDPRETQYF.

The chain links TRBV19 to TRBJ2-3; 10 positions match TRBD1. V shed 6 bases and J 0 bases; nucleotides not matched to a gene: 6. Germline loops: CDR1 LNHDA, CDR2 SQIVND (reference sequence). The CDR3 sequence is 16 residues long. The CDR3 bases are TGTGCCAGTAGCGGGACAGGGGTAACTAGCACAGATACGCAGTATTTT. It codes for CASSGTGVTSTDTQYF.

J is TRBJ2-5 and V is TRBV20-1; 11 bases are shared with TRBD1. V trimming: 2 bases; J trimming: 4 bases; junction bases outside the gene matches: 3. The length of the CDR3 is 14 residues. Germline loops: CDR1 DFQATT, CDR2 SNEGSKA (reference sequence). The CDR3 DNA reads TGCAGTGCTAGACTAGGGACAGGGGGAGAGACCCAGTACTTC. Protein product: CSARLGTGGETQYF.

In its sample, this clonotype was seen a few times. The chain is built from TRBV18 and TRBJ2-1, with D possibly being TRBD1 (6 bases). V was pared by 0 bases and J by 9 bases, with 6 bases between. This CDR3 spans 12 amino acids. Per the germline V gene, CDR1 is KGHSH and CDR2 is LQKENI. CDR3 residues: CASSPPGGEQFF. CDR3 in DNA: TGTGCCAGCTCACCACCAGGGGGTGAGCAGTTCTTC. Together with reference TRBV18 and TRBJ2-1, the CDR3 gives the full variable domain: NAGVMQNPRHLVRRRGQEARLRCSPMKGHSHVYWYRQLPEEGLKFMVYLQKENIIDESGMPKERFSAEFPKEGPSILRIQQVVRGDSAAYFCASSPPGGEQFFGPGTRLTVL.

V and J are TRBV6-2 or TRBV6-3 and TRBJ2-3, with D possibly TRBD2 on 6 matching bases. CDR1 is MNHEY, CDR2 SVGEGT, per germline. The CDR3 covers 19 residues. The V and J ends lost 2 bases and 4 bases respectively, with 25 bases between them. The CDR3 loop reads CASSYGAGPDPSLPDTQYF. Written as DNA, the CDR3 is TGTGCCAGCAGTTACGGCGCGGGACCGGATCCATCGCTACCAGATACGCAGTATTTT.

This clonotype has a handful of counts. This sequence joins TRBV9 and TRBJ2-4; D call uncertain. The germline V gene encodes CDR1 SGDLS and CDR2 YYNGEE. Trimming removed 3 bases from V and 0 bases from J, with 13 bases in between. This CDR3 has 16 amino acids. The chain's CDR3 is CASSARTDLAKNIQYF. The DNA of the CDR3 is TGTGCCAGCAGCGCCAGGACGGACCTAGCCAAAAACATTCAGTACTTC.

This clonotype was picked up many times. The chain carries TRBV5-1 and TRBJ2-6, with D unclear. Germline V gene data show CDR1 as SGHRS and CDR2 as YFSETQ. Trimming left V 2 bases short and J 1 base short, with 1 base between. There are 13 residues in the CDR3. The CDR3 DNA reads as TGCGCCAGCAGCTTATCTGGGGCCAACGTCCTGACTTTC. Translation gives CASSLSGANVLTF. Combining the CDR3 with reference TRBV5-1 and TRBJ2-6 gives the whole variable domain KAGVTQTPRYLIKTRGQQVTLSCSPISGHRSVSWYQQTPGQGLQFLFEYFSETQRNKGNFPGRFSGRQFSNSRSEMNVSTLELGDSALYLCASSLSGANVLTFGAGSRLTVL.

By sample fraction, this clonotype is medium-sized (0.01 to 0.1%). The chain recombines TRBV25-1 with TRBJ2-3; D call uncertain. The germline CDR1 and CDR2 sequences are MGHDK and SYGVNS. Trimming pared 5 bases from V and 2 bases from J, leaving 2 bases between. This CDR3 has 11 amino acids. CDR3 loop: CASSFTDTQYF. The CDR3, as DNA: TGTGCCAGCAGTTTCACAGATACGCAGTATTTT.

The chain uses TRBV12-3 or TRBV12-4 and TRBJ2-7; D perhaps matches TRBD2 (5 bases). V lost 0 bases, J lost 7 bases, and 7 bases lay in between. The CDR3 runs to 12 residues. The CDR3 region has the DNA TGTGCCAGCAGTTTAGCACTAGGAGAGCAGTACGTC. Translation gives CASSLALGEQYV.

With respect to this clonotype: Given a much more abundant clone one base away, this may be a read error. The CDR3 here is CASRPAGGETEAFF. The CDR3, as DNA: TGTGCCAGCAGACCGGCGGGGGGAGAAACTGAAGCTTTCTTT. The chain employs TRBV12-3 or TRBV12-4 and TRBJ1-1, with a possible D match to TRBD1 (5 bases). V was clipped by 6 bases and J by 5 bases, with 16 bases between them. The CDR3 contains 14 residues.

There are a few counts of this clonotype. V is TRBV7-9 and J is TRBJ1-4; the match to TRBD1 covers 8 bases. Germline V CDR1 and CDR2: SEHNR, FQNEAQ (reference sequence). V lost 5 bases and J lost 7; bases outside the gene matches: 15. There are 17 residues in the CDR3. The CDR3: CASSPGQAAPLGEKLFF. For the CDR3, the DNA is TGTGCCAGCAGCCCGGGACAGGCGGCCCCACTGGGTGAAAAACTGTTTTTT.

This clonotype has only a few counts. The chain's CDR3 is CASSISRTGWADTQYF. CDR3 nucleotides: TGTGCCAGCAGCATCTCCCGGACAGGGTGGGCAGATACGCAGTATTTT. The V call is TRBV27, the J call TRBJ2-3; TRBD1 aligns across 8 bases. CDR3 size: 16 residues. V lost 6 bases, J lost 4 bases, and 12 bases stayed unmatched. CDR1 is MNHEY and CDR2 is SMNVEV in the germline V gene (reference sequence).